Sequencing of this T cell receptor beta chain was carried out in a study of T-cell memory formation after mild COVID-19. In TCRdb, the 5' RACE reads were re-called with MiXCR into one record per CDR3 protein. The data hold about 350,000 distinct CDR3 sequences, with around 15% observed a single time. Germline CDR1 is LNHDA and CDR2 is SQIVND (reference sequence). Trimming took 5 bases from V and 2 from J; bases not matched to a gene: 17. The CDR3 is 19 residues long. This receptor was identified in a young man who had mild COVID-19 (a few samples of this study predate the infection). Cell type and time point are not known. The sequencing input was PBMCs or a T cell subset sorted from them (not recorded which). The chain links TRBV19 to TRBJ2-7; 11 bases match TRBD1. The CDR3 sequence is CASSVTFRDRGSGTYEQYF. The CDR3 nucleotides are TGTGCCAGTAGTGTCACCTTCCGGGACAGGGGGAGCGGGACCTACGAGCAGTACTTC.